Included here is one T cell receptor (beta chain) sequence, with context. This specimen belongs to a study of blood T cell repertoires in COVID-19. Study-wide context: Material from acute and convalescent COVID-19 was sourced from the United States, Italy and Spain.

The method was immunoSEQ multiplex PCR; TCRdb's version includes in-frame clones alone and lacks a portion of them. The sample has some 260,000 clones, roughly 90% seen once. The CDR3 is 14 residues long. The J segment lost 3 bases and the V segment lost 5 bases, leaving 3 bases of the junction unmatched. Germline values: CDR1 SGHTA, CDR2 FQGTGA. This clonotype was obtained from a man aged 35-49 years who had recovered from COVID-19. Source material: PBMCs or T cells enriched from blood (not recorded which). The V gene is TRBV7-3, the J gene TRBJ1-1, with 10 bases fitting TRBD1. The CDR3 region has the DNA TGTGCCAGCAGCATAGGGACAGGGGACACTGAAGCTTTCTTT. Translated, it gives CASSIGTGDTEAFF.